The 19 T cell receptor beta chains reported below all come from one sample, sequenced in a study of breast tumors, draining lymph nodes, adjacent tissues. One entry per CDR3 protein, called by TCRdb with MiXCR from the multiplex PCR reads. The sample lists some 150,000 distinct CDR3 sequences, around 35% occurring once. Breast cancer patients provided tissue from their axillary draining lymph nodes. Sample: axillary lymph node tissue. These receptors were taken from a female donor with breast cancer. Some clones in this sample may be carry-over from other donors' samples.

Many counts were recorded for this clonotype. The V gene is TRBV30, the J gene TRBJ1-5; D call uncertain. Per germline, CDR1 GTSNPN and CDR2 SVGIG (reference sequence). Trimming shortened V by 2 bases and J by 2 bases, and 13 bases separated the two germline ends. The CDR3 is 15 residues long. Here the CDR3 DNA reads TGTGCCTGGAGTTATCTCAGTGGGGGCAATCAGCCCCAGCATTTT. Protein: CAWSYLSGGNQPQHF.

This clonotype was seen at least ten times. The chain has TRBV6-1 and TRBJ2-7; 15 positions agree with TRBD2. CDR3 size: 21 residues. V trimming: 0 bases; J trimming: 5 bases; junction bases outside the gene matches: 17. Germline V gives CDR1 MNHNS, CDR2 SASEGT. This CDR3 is CASSEALSRPGLAGGRHEQYF. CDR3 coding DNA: TGTGCCAGCAGTGAAGCGCTTAGCAGGCCAGGACTAGCGGGAGGGAGGCACGAGCAGTACTTC.

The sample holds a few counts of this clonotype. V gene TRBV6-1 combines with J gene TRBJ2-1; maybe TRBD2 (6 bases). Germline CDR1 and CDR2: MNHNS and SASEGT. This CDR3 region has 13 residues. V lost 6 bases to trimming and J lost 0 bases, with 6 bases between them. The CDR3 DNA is TGTGCCAGCAGGGGACTCTCCTACAATGAGCAGTTCTTC. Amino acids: CASRGLSYNEQFF.

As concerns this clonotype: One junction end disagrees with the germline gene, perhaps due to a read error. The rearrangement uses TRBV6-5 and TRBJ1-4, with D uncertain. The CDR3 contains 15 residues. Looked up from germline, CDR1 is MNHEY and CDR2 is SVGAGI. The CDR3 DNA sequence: TGTGCCAGCAGTCACTCTGGGAGTCTTGGGGAAAAACTGTTTTTT. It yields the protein CASSHSGSLGEKLFF.

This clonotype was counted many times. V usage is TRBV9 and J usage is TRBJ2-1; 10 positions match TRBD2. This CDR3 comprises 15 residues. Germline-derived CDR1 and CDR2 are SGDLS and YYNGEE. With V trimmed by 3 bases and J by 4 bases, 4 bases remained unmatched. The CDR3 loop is CASSAGLAAYNEQFF. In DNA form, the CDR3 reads TGTGCCAGCAGCGCTGGACTAGCGGCTTACAATGAGCAGTTCTTC.

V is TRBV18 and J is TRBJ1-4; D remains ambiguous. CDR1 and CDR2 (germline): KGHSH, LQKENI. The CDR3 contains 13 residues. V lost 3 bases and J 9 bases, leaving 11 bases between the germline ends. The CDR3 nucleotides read TGTGCCAGCTCACCTAGCACACTAAAAAAACTGTTTTTT. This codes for CASSPSTLKKLFF.

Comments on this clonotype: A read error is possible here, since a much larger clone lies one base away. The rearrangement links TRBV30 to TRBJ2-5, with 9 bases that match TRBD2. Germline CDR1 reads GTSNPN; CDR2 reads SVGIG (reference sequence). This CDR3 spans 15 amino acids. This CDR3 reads CARSSRGGLGETQYF. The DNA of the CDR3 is TGTGCCCGGAGTTCGCGGGGGGGTCTTGGAGAGACCCAGTACTTC.

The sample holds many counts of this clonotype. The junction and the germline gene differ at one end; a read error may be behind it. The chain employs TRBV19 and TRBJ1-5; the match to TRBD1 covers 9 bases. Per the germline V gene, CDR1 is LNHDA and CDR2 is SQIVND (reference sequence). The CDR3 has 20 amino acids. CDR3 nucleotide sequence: TGTGCCAGTAGCCCTTTACGGTCCGGGACAGGGTTTTTTAGCGATCAGCCCCAGCATTTT. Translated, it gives CASSPLRSGTGFFSDQPQHF.

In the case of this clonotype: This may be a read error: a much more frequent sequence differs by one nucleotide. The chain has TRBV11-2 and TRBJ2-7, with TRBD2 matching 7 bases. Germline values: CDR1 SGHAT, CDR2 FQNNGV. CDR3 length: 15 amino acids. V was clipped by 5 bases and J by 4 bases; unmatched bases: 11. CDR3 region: CASSPESGTWYEQYF. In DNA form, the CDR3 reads TGTGCCAGCAGCCCAGAAAGCGGGACTTGGTACGAGCAGTACTTC.

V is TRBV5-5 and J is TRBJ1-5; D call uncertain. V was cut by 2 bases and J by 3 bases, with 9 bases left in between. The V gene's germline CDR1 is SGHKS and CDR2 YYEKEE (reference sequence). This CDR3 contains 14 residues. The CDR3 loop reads CASSFLRANQPQHF. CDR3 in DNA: TGTGCCAGCAGCTTTCTAAGGGCCAATCAGCCCCAGCATTTT.

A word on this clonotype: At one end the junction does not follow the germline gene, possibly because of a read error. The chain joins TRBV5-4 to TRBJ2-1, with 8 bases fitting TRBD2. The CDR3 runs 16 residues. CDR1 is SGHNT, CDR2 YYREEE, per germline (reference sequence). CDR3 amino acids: CASSLTSGPMNNERFF. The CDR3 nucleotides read TGTGCCAGCAGCTTAACTAGCGGTCCCATGAACAATGAGCGGTTTTTC.

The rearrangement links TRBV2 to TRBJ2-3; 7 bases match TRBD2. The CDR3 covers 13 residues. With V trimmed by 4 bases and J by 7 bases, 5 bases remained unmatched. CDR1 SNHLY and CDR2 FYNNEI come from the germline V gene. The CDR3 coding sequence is TGTGCCAGCAGTGTGGGAGGGAGACATACGCAGTATTTT. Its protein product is CASSVGGRHTQYF.

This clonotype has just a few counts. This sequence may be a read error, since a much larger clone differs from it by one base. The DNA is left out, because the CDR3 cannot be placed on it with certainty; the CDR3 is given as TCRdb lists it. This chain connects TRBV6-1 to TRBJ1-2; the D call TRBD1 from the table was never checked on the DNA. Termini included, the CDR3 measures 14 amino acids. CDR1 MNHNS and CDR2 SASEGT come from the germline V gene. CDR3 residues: CAARRQGAGYGCTF.

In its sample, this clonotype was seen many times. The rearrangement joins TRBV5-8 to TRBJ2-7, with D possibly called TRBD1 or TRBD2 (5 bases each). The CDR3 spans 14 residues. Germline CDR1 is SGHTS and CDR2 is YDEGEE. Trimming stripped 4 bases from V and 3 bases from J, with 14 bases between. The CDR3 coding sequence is TGTGCCAGCAGCCCCGGAGTTGGGGGCTACGAGCAGTACTTC. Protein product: CASSPGVGGYEQYF.

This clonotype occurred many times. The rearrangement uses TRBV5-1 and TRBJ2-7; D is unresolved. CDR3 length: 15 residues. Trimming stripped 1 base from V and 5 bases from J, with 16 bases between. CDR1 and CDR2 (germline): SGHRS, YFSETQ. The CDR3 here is CASSLLGRLIDEQYF. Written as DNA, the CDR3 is TGCGCCAGCAGCTTGTTAGGCCGTCTTATCGACGAGCAGTACTTC.

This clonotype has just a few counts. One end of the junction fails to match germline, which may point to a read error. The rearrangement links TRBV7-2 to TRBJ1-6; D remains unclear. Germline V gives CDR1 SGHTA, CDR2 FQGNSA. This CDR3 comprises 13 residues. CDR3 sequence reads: CASSLPDYSPLYF. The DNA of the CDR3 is TGTGCCAGCAGCTTACCGGACTATTCACCCCTCTACTTT.

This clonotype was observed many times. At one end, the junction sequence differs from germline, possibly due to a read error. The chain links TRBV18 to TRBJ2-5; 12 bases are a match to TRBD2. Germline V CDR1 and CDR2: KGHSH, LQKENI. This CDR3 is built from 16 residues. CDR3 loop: CAGSPQGLAGGETQYF. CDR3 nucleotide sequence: TGTGCCGGCTCACCACAGGGACTAGCGGGCGGGGAGACCCAGTACTTC.

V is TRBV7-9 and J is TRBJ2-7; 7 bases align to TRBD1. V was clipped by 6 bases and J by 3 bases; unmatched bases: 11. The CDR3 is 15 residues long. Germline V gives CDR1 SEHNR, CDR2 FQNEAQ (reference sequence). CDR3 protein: CASSAARGNNYEQYF. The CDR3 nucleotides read TGTGCCAGCAGTGCCGCCAGGGGGAACAACTACGAGCAGTACTTC.

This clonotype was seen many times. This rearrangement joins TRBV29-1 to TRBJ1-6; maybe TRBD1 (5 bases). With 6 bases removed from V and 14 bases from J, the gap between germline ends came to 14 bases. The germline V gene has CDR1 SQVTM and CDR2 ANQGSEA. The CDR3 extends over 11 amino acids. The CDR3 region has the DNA TGCAGCGTCCTCCAGGGTGGAACCCTCCACTTT. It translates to CSVLQGGTLHF.